A selection of T cell receptor beta chains follows, all from one sample in a study of blood T cell repertoires in COVID-19. This table comes from immunoSEQ multiplex PCR, and its TCRdb copy is limited to in-frame clones, with some not included. This table has roughly 130,000 clones, approximately 84% appearing once. Source material: PBMCs or T cells enriched from blood (not recorded which). These receptors were collected from a woman between 45 and 60 years old with acute COVID-19. Each CDR3 is given with its conserved first and last residue. D genes are given only for firm matches. Only part of the rows carry a size: once, few, many, or a class if the clone is expanded.

v_call	clone_size	j_call	d_call	cdr3_nt	cdr3_aa
TRBV21-1	-	TRBJ2-2	-	TGTGCCAGCACTGTTGGGAGATTTTCCGGGGAGCTGTTTTTT	CASTVGRFSGELFF
TRBV3-1/TRBV3-2	-	TRBJ1-2	-	TGTGCCAGCAGCCACCAGGACTATGGCTACACCTTC	CASSHQDYGYTF
TRBV7-8	-	TRBJ1-1	-	TGTGCCAGCAGCTTATCGTCCAGAATCAGCGGGAAGAATGTGAACACTGAAGCTTTCTTT	CASSLSSRISGKNVNTEAFF
TRBV3-1/TRBV3-2	-	TRBJ2-3	TRBD2	TGTGCCAGCAGCCCCCAAGCGGGAGGGCAAACAGATACGCAGTATTTT	CASSPQAGGQTDTQYF
TRBV25-1	-	TRBJ1-4	-	TGTGCCAGCAGTGAACCCCCCCGGGGCGGAGGGGAAAAACTGTTTTTT	CASSEPPRGGGEKLFF
TRBV30	-	TRBJ1-4	TRBD1	TGTGCCTGCGCGGGACAGGGCAATGAAAAACTGTTTTTT	CACAGQGNEKLFF
TRBV18	few	TRBJ1-1	-	TGTGCCAGCTCACCCCAGGGGACGAACACTGAAGCTTTCTTT	CASSPQGTNTEAFF
TRBV29-1	-	TRBJ1-2	-	TGCAGCGTAGAGGACGCACTAGCCGGGGGGAATGGCTACACCTTC	CSVEDALAGGNGYTF
TRBV4-1	-	TRBJ2-7	-	TGCGCCAGCAGCCAAGTCCCGCGGGACGGAGCCTACGAGCAGTACTTC	CASSQVPRDGAYEQYF
TRBV18	-	TRBJ2-2	TRBD1	TGTGCCAGCTCAGGAGACAGGGTCGGTGGAGCCGGGGAGCTGTTTTTT	CASSGDRVGGAGELFF
TRBV29-1	-	TRBJ1-2	-	TGCAGCGTTGTGGGGCAGGGATTCTACACCTTC	CSVVGQGFYTF
TRBV24-1	-	TRBJ2-3	-	TGTGCCACCAGCCGTGGAGGAAGCACAGATACGCAGTATTTT	CATSRGGSTDTQYF
TRBV30	-	TRBJ2-7	-	TGTGCCTGGAGTATGCCGAGCTCCTACGAGCAGTACTTC	CAWSMPSSYEQYF
TRBV7-6	-	TRBJ1-1	TRBD1	TGTGCCAGCAGCTCGGACAGGGGGCCCTCTATGAACACTGAAGCTTTCTTT	CASSSDRGPSMNTEAFF
TRBV12-3/TRBV12-4	-	TRBJ2-7	-	TGTGCCAGCAGTAACCAGGGGAGATACGAGCAGTACTTC	CASSNQGRYEQYF
TRBV28	many	TRBJ2-3	-	TGTGCCAGCAGTTTTGTGGCGGGAACAGATACGCAGTATTTT	CASSFVAGTDTQYF
TRBV24-1	-	TRBJ2-5	-	TGTGCCACCAGTGACTACGACGGCCAGAGAGGAGAGACCCAGTACTTC	CATSDYDGQRGETQYF
TRBV28	-	TRBJ1-2	-	TGTGCCAGCAGTTTGGGCAGGGCCTATGGCTACACCTTC	CASSLGRAYGYTF
TRBV19	-	TRBJ2-4	-	TGTGCCAGTATGGGGACATCCCCAACGGACATTCAGTACTTC	CASMGTSPTDIQYF
TRBV12-3/TRBV12-4	-	TRBJ1-2	TRBD1	TGTGCCAGCGGGATACAGGGGAACTATGGCTACACCTTC	CASGIQGNYGYTF
TRBV9	-	TRBJ2-6	-	TGTGCCAGCAGCGTAGGGGGGCAGGTTGGGGCCAACGTCCTGACTTTC	CASSVGGQVGANVLTF
TRBV20-1	-	TRBJ2-3	TRBD1	TGCAGTGCTAGTCCCCGGACAGGACGCACAGATACGCAGTATTTT	CSASPRTGRTDTQYF
TRBV2	-	TRBJ2-2	TRBD1	TGTGCCAGCAGTGTCAGGGACAGGGGTGCCGGGGAGCTGTTTTTT	CASSVRDRGAGELFF
TRBV18	-	TRBJ2-5	TRBD2	TGTGCCAGCTCACCAATGGTAGGGAGGGAAGAGACCCAGTACTTC	CASSPMVGREETQYF
TRBV6-5	-	TRBJ1-2	-	TGTGCCAGCACCGCCCGTGGGGGCGAAAACTATGGCTACACCTTC	CASTARGGENYGYTF
TRBV27	-	TRBJ1-2	-	TGTGCCAGCAGCTCAGACTTCTATGGCTACACCTTC	CASSSDFYGYTF
TRBV9	-	TRBJ1-3	-	TGTGCCAGCAGCGTAGCTACCGGAAACACCATATATTTT	CASSVATGNTIYF
TRBV21-1	-	TRBJ2-7	-	TGTGCCACCTCTTATGTTGGCGGCAGCTCGTACGAGCAGTACTTC	CATSYVGGSSYEQYF
TRBV28	-	TRBJ1-6	-	TGTGCCATACGAAAGCATAATTCACCCCTCCACTTT	CAIRKHNSPLHF